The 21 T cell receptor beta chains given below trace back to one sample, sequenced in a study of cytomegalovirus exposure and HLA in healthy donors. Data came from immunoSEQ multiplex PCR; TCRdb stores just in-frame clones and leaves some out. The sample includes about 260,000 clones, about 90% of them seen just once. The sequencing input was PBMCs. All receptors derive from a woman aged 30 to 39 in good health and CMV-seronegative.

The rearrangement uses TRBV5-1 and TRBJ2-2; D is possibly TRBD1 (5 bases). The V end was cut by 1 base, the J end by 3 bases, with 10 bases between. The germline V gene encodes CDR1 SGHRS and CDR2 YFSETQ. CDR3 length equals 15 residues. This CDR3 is CASSLIREHTGELFF. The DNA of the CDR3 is TGCGCCAGCAGCTTGATCAGGGAACACACCGGGGAGCTGTTTTTT.

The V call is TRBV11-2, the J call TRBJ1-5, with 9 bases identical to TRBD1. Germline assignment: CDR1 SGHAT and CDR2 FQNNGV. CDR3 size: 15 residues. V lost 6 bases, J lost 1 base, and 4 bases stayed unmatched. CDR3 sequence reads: CASSLDRGSNQPQHF. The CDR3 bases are TGTGCCAGCAGTTTGGACAGGGGAAGCAATCAGCCCCAGCATTTT.

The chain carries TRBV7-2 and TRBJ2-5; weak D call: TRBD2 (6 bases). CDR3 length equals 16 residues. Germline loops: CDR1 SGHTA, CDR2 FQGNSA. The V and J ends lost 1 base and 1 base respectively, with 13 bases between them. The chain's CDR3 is CASSLGGRRGQETQYF. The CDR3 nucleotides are TGTGCCAGCAGCTTAGGAGGAAGGAGGGGCCAAGAGACCCAGTACTTC.

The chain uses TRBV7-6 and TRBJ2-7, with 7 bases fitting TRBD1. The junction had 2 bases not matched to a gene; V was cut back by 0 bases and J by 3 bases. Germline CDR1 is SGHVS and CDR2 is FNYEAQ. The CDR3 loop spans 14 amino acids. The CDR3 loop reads CASSLAAGGYEQYF. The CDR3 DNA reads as TGTGCCAGCAGCTTAGCGGCAGGGGGCTACGAGCAGTACTTC.

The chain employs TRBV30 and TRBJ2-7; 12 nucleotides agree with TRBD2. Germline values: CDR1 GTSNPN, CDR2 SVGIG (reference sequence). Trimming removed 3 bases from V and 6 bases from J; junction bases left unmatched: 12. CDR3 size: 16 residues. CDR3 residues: CAWSASTSGGGFEQYF. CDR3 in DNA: TGTGCCTGGAGCGCTTCGACTAGCGGGGGAGGTTTCGAGCAGTACTTC. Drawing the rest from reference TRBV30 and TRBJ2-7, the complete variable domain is SQTIHQWPATLVQPVGSPLSLECTVEGTSNPNLYWYRQAAGRGLQLLFYSVGIGQISSEVPQNLSASRPQDRQFILSSKKLLLSDSGFYLCAWSASTSGGGFEQYFGPGTRLTVT.

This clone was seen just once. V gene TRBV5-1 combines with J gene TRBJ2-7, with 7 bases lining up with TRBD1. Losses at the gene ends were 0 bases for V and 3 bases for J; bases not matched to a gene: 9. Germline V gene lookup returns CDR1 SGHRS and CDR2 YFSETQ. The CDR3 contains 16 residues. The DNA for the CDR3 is TGCGCCAGCAGCTTGGGTTGGGCGCGACAGGGCTACGAGCAGTACTTC. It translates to CASSLGWARQGYEQYF.

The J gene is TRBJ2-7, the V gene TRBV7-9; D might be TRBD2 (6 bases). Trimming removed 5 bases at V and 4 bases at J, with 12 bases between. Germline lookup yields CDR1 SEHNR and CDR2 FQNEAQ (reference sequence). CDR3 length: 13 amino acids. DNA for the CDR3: TGTGCCAGCAGCCGGGACTGGGATTACGAGCAGTACTTC. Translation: CASSRDWDYEQYF.

The CDR3 spells CASSTDRGAVNEQFF. The CDR3 nucleotides are TGTGCCAGTAGTACGGACAGGGGGGCCGTCAATGAGCAGTTCTTC. V is TRBV19 and J is TRBJ2-1; the match to TRBD1 covers 10 bases. This CDR3 comprises 15 residues. Germline V gene lookup returns CDR1 LNHDA and CDR2 SQIVND (reference sequence). With V trimmed by 4 bases and J by 6 bases, 6 bases remained unmatched.

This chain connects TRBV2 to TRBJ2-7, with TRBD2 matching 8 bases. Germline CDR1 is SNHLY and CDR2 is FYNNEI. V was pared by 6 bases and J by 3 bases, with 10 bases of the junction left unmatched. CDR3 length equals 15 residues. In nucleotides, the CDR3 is TGTGCCAGCAGGGAATATAGCGGGGCCATCTACGAGCAGTACTTC. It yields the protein CASREYSGAIYEQYF.

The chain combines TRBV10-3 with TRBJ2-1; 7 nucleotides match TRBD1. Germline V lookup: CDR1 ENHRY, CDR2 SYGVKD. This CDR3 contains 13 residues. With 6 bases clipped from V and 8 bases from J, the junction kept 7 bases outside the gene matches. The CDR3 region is CAISTTGDHEQFF. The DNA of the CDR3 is TGTGCCATCAGCACTACAGGGGACCATGAGCAGTTCTTC.

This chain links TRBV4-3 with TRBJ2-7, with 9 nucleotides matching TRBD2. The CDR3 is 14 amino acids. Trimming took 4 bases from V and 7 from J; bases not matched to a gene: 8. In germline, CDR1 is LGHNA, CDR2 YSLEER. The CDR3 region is CASSRRGRAGEQYF. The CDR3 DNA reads TGCGCCAGCAGCCGGCGCGGGAGGGCCGGAGAGCAGTACTTC.

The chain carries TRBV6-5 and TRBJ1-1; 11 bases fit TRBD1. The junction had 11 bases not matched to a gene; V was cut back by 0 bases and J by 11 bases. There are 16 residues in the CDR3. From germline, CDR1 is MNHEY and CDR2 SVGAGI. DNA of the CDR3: TGTGCCAGCAGTTACTCCCGGACAGGGGGCTTAGTCTCGGCTTTCTTT. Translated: CASSYSRTGGLVSAFF.

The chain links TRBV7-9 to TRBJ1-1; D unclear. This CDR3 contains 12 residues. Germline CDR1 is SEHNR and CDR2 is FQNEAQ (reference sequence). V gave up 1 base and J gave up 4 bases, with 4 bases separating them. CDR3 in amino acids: CASSLDSTEAFF. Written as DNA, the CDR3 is TGTGCCAGCAGCTTAGATTCCACTGAAGCTTTCTTT. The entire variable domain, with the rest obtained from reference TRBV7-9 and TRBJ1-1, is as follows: DTGVSQNPRHKITKRGQNVTFRCDPISEHNRLYWYRQTLGQGPEFLTYFQNEAQLEKSRLLSDRFSAERPKGSFSTLEIQRTEQGDSAMYLCASSLDSTEAFFGQGTRLTVV.

CDR3 in amino acids: CASSRDRSAEQFF. The CDR3 DNA sequence: TGTGCCAGCAGTCGGGACAGGTCGGCTGAGCAGTTCTTC. J is TRBJ2-1 and V is TRBV6-5, with 8 nucleotides matching TRBD1. The CDR3 consists of 13 residues. Per the germline V gene, CDR1 is MNHEY and CDR2 is SVGAGI. V shed 5 bases, J shed 9 bases, and the junction held 6 bases outside the gene matches.

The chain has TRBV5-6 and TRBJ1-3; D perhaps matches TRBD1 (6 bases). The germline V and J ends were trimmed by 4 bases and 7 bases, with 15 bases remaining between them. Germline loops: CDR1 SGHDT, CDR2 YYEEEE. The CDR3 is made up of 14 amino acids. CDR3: CASSPRDIGNTIYF. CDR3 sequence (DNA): TGTGCCAGCAGCCCCCGGGACATCGGCAACACCATATATTTT.

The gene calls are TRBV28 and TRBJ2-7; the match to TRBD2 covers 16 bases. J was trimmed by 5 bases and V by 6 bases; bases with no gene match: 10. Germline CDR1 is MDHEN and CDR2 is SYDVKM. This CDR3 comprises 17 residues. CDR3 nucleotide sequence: TGTGCCAGCAGAACTATACAGGGACTAGCGGGAGGGAACGAGCAGTACTTC. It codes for CASRTIQGLAGGNEQYF.

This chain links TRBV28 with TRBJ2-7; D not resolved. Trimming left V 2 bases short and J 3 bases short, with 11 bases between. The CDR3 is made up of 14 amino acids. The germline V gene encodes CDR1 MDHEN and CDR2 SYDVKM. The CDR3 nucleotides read TGTGCCAGCAGTTTAGGACGGAGTAACTACGAGCAGTACTTC. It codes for CASSLGRSNYEQYF.

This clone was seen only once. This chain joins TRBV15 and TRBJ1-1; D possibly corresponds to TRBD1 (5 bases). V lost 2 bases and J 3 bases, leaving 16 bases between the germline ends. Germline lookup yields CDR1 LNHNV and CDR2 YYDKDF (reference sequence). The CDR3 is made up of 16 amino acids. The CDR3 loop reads CATSRTTGVFDTEAFF. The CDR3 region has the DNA TGTGCCACCAGCAGAACCACGGGGGTTTTCGACACTGAAGCTTTCTTT.

CDR3 coding DNA: TGTGCCAGCTCACCTTCACCCTTCTCCTACGAGCAGTACTTC. Protein product: CASSPSPFSYEQYF. The chain recombines TRBV18 with TRBJ2-7; no clear D gene. This CDR3 has 14 residues. Germline V gene data show CDR1 as KGHSH and CDR2 as LQKENI. V dropped 3 bases and J dropped 0 bases, with 9 bases sitting between them.

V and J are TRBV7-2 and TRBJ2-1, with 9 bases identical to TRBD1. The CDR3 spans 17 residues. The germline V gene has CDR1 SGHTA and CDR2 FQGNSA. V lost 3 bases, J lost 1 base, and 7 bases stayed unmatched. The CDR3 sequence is CASSFQSGQGSYNEQFF. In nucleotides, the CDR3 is TGTGCCAGCAGCTTCCAATCGGGACAGGGATCCTACAATGAGCAGTTCTTC. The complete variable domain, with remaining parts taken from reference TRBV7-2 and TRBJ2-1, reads GAGVSQSPSNKVTEKGKDVELRCDPISGHTALYWYRQSLGQGLEFLIYFQGNSAPDKSGLPSDRFSAERTGGSVSTLTIQRTQQEDSAVYLCASSFQSGQGSYNEQFFGPGTRLTVL.

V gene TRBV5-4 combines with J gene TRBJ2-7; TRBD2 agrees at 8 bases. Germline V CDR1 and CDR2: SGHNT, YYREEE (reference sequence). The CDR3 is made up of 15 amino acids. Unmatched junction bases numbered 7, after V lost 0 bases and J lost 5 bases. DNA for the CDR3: TGTGCCAGCAGCTTGGGCGGAGGACTAGCTGACGAGCAGTACTTC. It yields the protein CASSLGGGLADEQYF.